The next 21 T cell receptor beta chains were all read from a single sample in a study of human T cells and chemical hapten exposure (dated by TCRdb to about 2021). The sample's time point label, in plain terms: patch test 1, 2 weeks after DPC sensitization. Per the publication, the treatment or condition label means: therapeutic diphenylcyclopropenone sensitization with weekly scalp DPC. Library preparation employed RACE. Sequencer: NextSeq 500. TCRdb trimmed public reads at Q25 via fastp, called clones via MiXCR and kept in-frame beta chains. Entries are consolidated by CDR3 protein sequence, retaining the most common genes and DNA. The sample includes about 80,000 distinct CDR3 sequences, with about 7.5% observed a single time. Roughly 1.6% of the sample rests with the top ten. Sequencing used whole blood, obtained in connection with sensitization to the hapten diphenylcyclopropenone (DPC). The receptor set was obtained from a woman aged 30 to 39 with alopecia areata. Some clones in this sample may be carry-over from other donors' samples.

Written as DNA, the CDR3 is TGCGCCAGCAGCCAAGAAATGTGGATTCACACCGGGGAGCTGTTTTTT. Its translation is CASSQEMWIHTGELFF. The rearrangement uses TRBV4-1 and TRBJ2-2; D gene unclear. The CDR3 runs to 16 residues. The germline CDR1 and CDR2 sequences are MGHRA and YSYEKL. Trimming removed 0 bases at V and 3 bases at J, with 11 bases between.

This clonotype was seen more than once but under ten times. The rearrangement joins TRBV28 to TRBJ1-5, with D tentatively TRBD1 (5 bases). The CDR3 sequence is 14 residues long. The V and J ends lost 3 bases and 2 bases respectively, with 8 bases between them. Germline lookup yields CDR1 MDHEN and CDR2 SYDVKM. CDR3 DNA sequence: TGTGCCAGCAGTTTGATACAGGGCAATCAGCCCCAGCATTTT. Translated, it gives CASSLIQGNQPQHF.

This clonotype was counted between two and nine times. V is TRBV20-1 and J is TRBJ1-6; possibly TRBD1 for D (5 bases). The CDR3 is 14 amino acids. V shed 3 bases and J shed 8 bases, with 14 bases lying between them. Germline values: CDR1 DFQATT, CDR2 SNEGSKA (reference sequence). For the CDR3, the DNA is TGCAGTGCTAGCAGGGAGACTAGAGATTCACCCCTCCACTTT. Amino acid sequence: CSASRETRDSPLHF.

This clonotype turned up a few times. The V and J genes are TRBV2 and TRBJ1-2; TRBD1 agrees at 12 bases. With 4 bases clipped from V and 12 bases from J, the junction kept 15 bases outside the gene matches. This CDR3 contains 16 residues. Germline V lookup: CDR1 SNHLY, CDR2 FYNNEI. The CDR3 here is CASSGGTGGYDPANTF. The DNA for the CDR3 is TGTGCCAGCAGTGGGGGGACAGGGGGCTACGATCCAGCGAACACCTTC.

This clonotype was counted a few times. The rearrangement uses TRBV12-5 and TRBJ1-4, with D perhaps matching TRBD1 (6 bases). Germline V CDR1 and CDR2: LGHNT, FRNRAP. V was pared by 7 bases and J by 2 bases, with 14 bases between. The CDR3 totals 15 residues. CDR3 in DNA: TGTGCTAGTGCCCCCGGTCAGGGGACTAATGAAAAACTGTTTTTT. Translation: CASAPGQGTNEKLFF.

This clonotype appeared many times. This chain links TRBV7-9 with TRBJ2-5; D not resolved. Germline V gene data show CDR1 as SEHNR and CDR2 as FQNEAQ (reference sequence). V was pared by 4 bases and J by 1 base, with 7 bases between. The length of the CDR3 is 13 residues. CDR3 DNA: TGTGCCAGCAGCTCGCGAATCCAAGAGACCCAGTACTTC. This translates into CASSSRIQETQYF.

The chain is built from TRBV7-2 and TRBJ2-5, with TRBD1 identical over 7 bases. The CDR3 totals 12 residues. V lost 5 bases, J lost 7 bases, and 4 bases stayed unmatched. Germline CDR1 SGHTA, CDR2 FQGNSA. The CDR3 reads CASSQTGRTQYF. The CDR3 DNA follows: TGTGCCAGCAGCCAGACAGGGCGGACCCAGTACTTC.

This clonotype was observed at least ten times. This chain uses TRBV12-3 or TRBV12-4 with TRBJ2-7; D uncertain. The ends were cut back, 6 bases at V and 0 bases at J, with 15 bases in the middle. The CDR3 totals 15 residues. The CDR3 sequence is CASSRTAVSSYEQYF. The CDR3 region has the DNA TGTGCCAGCAGCCGGACGGCCGTAAGCTCCTACGAGCAGTACTTC.

The CDR3 DNA reads as TGTGCCAGCAGCTTAGTTCCTTCGGGAGGCCCTGAAGCTTTCTTT. Translating gives CASSLVPSGGPEAFF. The chain employs TRBV7-2 and TRBJ1-1; D gene ambiguous. Germline values: CDR1 SGHTA, CDR2 FQGNSA. The CDR3 runs to 15 residues. Deletions cut 1 base from V and 6 bases from J, with 15 bases between.

The sample holds many counts of this clonotype. The chain uses TRBV29-1 and TRBJ2-1; D is ambiguous. V lost 1 base to trimming and J lost 4 bases, with 8 bases between them. Germline V gene data show CDR1 as SQVTM and CDR2 as ANQGSEA. The CDR3 spans 13 residues. The CDR3 DNA reads TGCAGCGTTGAAGTATTCACTTACAATGAGCAGTTCTTC. It yields the protein CSVEVFTYNEQFF.

This clonotype was observed many times. The J gene is TRBJ2-7, the V gene TRBV10-3; TRBD2 agrees at 7 bases. With V trimmed by 3 bases and J by 2 bases, 4 bases remained unmatched. The CDR3 has 14 residues. Germline CDR1 ENHRY, CDR2 SYGVKD. CDR3 sequence: CAISDWEGPYEQYF. CDR3 DNA: TGTGCCATCAGTGATTGGGAGGGCCCCTACGAGCAGTACTTC.

This clonotype showed up just a few times. The genes are TRBV12-3 or TRBV12-4 and TRBJ2-1; the D is unclear. This CDR3 contains 16 residues. V was pared by 1 base and J by 0 bases, with 10 bases between. This CDR3 reads CASSLVSATSYNEQFF. The CDR3 DNA reads TGTGCCAGCAGTTTAGTCAGCGCGACCTCCTACAATGAGCAGTTCTTC.

The chain employs TRBV7-9 and TRBJ2-3; D call uncertain. Germline CDR1 is SEHNR and CDR2 is FQNEAQ (reference sequence). This CDR3 has 14 amino acids. Trimming removed 3 bases at V and 13 bases at J, with 20 bases between. The CDR3 loop is CASSFVTGELRKYF. In DNA, the CDR3 is TGTGCCAGCAGCTTTGTGACTGGCGAACTACGCAAGTATTTT.

In its sample, this clonotype was seen many times. The chain uses TRBV11-2 and TRBJ2-3, with unresolved D. Trimming cost V 5 bases and J 6 bases, with 6 bases left between them. This CDR3 is built from 11 residues. The V gene's germline CDR1 is SGHAT and CDR2 FQNNGV. DNA for the CDR3: TGTGCCAGCAGCCCCAAGGATACGCAGTATTTT. As protein: CASSPKDTQYF.

The chain uses TRBV6-5 and TRBJ2-7; TRBD1 matches at 7 bases. The CDR3 consists of 15 residues. CDR1 is MNHEY and CDR2 is SVGAGI in the germline V gene. After removal of 0 bases from V and 1 base from J, the junction contained 3 bases not matched to a gene. The CDR3 protein is CASSYSGRGSYEQYF. Written as DNA, the CDR3 is TGTGCCAGCAGTTACTCAGGCAGGGGGTCCTACGAGCAGTACTTC.

Here the CDR3 reads CASSLSAYGYTF. In nucleotides, the CDR3 is TGTGCCAGCAGTTTAAGTGCCTATGGCTACACCTTC. V gene TRBV2 combines with J gene TRBJ1-2; D uncertain. CDR1 is SNHLY and CDR2 is FYNNEI in the germline V gene. The CDR3 length is 12 residues. V lost 5 bases to trimming and J lost 4 bases, with 8 bases between them.

This clonotype showed up just a few times. The chain uses TRBV7-9 and TRBJ1-2; D remains unclear. With 1 base removed from V and 6 bases from J, the gap between germline ends came to 9 bases. The germline V gene has CDR1 SEHNR and CDR2 FQNEAQ (reference sequence). CDR3 length: 13 residues. The CDR3 DNA is TGTGCCAGCAGCTTAGAATCTGGAAATGGCTACACCTTC. This codes for CASSLESGNGYTF. Variable domain in full (rest from reference TRBV7-9 and TRBJ1-2): DTGVSQNPRHKITKRGQNVTFRCDPISEHNRLYWYRQTLGQGPEFLTYFQNEAQLEKSRLLSDRFSAERPKGSFSTLEIQRTEQGDSAMYLCASSLESGNGYTFGSGTRLTVV.

In its sample, this clonotype was seen a few times. This chain joins TRBV30 and TRBJ2-3, with a possible D match to TRBD2 (6 bases). Trimming left V 1 base short and J 5 bases short, with 16 bases between. Germline lookup yields CDR1 GTSNPN and CDR2 SVGIG (reference sequence). This CDR3 contains 15 residues. The CDR3, as DNA: TGTGCCTGGAGTGGCCCCGCGGGGAGTGGAGATACGCAGTATTTT. Amino acid sequence: CAWSGPAGSGDTQYF.

This clonotype appeared a few times. This chain connects TRBV9 to TRBJ1-3; D call uncertain. Germline V CDR1 and CDR2: SGDLS, YYNGEE. The CDR3 extends over 12 amino acids. With 7 bases removed from V and 5 bases from J, the gap between germline ends came to 10 bases. CDR3 coding DNA: TGTGCCAGCGGAACAGCGCGAAACACCATATATTTT. Its translation is CASGTARNTIYF.

This clonotype showed up many times. The chain recombines TRBV10-3 with TRBJ2-3, with TRBD2 matching over 8 bases. CDR3 length: 16 residues. From germline, CDR1 is ENHRY and CDR2 SYGVKD. The V gene end was trimmed by 3 bases and the J gene end by 9 bases; junction bases not matched to a gene: 14. CDR3 residues: CAISDIGGGPPRTQYF. The DNA for the CDR3 is TGTGCCATCAGTGATATAGGCGGGGGGCCCCCAAGGACGCAGTATTTT.

The V call is TRBV6-1, the J call TRBJ2-2, with D unresolved. The germline CDR1 and CDR2 sequences are MNHNS and SASEGT. The CDR3 runs 13 residues. Trimming stripped 1 base from V and 7 bases from J, with 7 bases between. The CDR3 coding sequence is TGTGCCAGCAGTGAAGGGGTCGGCGGGGAGCTGTTTTTT. Its protein product is CASSEGVGGELFF.